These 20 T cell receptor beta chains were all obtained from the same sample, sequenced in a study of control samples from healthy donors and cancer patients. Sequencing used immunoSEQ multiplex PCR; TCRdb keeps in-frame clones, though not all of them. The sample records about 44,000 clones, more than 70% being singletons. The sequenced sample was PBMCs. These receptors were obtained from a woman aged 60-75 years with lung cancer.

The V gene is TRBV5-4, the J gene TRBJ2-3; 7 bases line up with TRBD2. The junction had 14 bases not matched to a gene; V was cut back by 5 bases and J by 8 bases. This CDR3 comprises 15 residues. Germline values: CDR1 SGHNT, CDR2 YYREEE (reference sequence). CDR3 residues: CASSQGGGNPSTQYF. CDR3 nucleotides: TGTGCCAGCAGTCAAGGCGGGGGTAATCCTAGTACGCAGTATTTT. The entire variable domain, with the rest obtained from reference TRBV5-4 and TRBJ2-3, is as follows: ETGVTQSPTHLIKTRGQQVTLRCSSQSGHNTVSWYQQALGQGPQFIFQYYREEENGRGNFPPRFSGLQFPNYSSELNVNALELDDSALYLCASSQGGGNPSTQYFGPGTRLTVL.

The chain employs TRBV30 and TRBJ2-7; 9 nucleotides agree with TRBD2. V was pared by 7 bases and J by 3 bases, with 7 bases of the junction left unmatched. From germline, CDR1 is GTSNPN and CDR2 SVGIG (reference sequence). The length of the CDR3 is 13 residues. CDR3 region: CASSGTSLYEQYF. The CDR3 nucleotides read TGTGCCTCTTCCGGGACTAGCCTCTACGAGCAGTACTTC.

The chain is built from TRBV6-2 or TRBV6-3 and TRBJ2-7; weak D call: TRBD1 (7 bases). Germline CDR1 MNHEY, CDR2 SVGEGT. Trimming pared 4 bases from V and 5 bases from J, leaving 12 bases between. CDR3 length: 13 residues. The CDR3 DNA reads TGTGCCAGCAGTTTTACAGGGGAGGACGAGCAGTACTTC. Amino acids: CASSFTGEDEQYF.

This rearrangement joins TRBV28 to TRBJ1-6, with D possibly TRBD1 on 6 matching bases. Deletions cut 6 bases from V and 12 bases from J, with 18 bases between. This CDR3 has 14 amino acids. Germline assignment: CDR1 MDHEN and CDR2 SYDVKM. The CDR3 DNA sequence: TGTGCCAGCAGCTCCCCGGGGGCCAATATACCCCTCCACTTT. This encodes CASSSPGANIPLHF.

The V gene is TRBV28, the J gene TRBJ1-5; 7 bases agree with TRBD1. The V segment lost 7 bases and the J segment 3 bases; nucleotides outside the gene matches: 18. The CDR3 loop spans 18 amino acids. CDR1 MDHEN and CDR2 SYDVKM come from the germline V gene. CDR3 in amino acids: CASTPDRVDWRNNQPQHF. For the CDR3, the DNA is TGTGCCAGCACCCCCGACAGGGTAGATTGGAGGAACAATCAGCCCCAGCATTTT.

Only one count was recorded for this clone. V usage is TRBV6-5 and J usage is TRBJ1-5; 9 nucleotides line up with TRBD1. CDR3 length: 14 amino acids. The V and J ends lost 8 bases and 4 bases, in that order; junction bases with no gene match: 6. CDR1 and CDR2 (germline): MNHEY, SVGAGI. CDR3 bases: TGTGCCAGCCAGAGGACAGGGGAGAATCAGCCCCAGCATTTT. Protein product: CASQRTGENQPQHF.

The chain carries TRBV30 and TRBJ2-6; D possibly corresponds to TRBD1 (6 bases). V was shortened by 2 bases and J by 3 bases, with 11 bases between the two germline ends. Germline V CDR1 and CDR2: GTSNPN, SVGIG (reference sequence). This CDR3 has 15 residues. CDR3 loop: CAWSLTGFGANVLTF. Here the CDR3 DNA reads TGTGCCTGGAGTCTTACAGGGTTTGGGGCCAACGTCCTGACTTTC.

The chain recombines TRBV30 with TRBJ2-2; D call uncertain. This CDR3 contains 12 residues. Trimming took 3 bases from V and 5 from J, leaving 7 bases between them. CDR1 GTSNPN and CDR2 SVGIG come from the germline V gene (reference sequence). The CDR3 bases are TGTGCCTGGAGAAAACCGACCGGGGAGCTGTTTTTT. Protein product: CAWRKPTGELFF.

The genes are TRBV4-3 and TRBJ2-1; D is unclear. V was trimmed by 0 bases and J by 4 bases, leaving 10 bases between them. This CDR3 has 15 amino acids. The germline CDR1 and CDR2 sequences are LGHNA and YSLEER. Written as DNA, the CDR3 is TGCGCCAGCAGCCAAGATGGTCTCCTTTACAATGAGCAGTTCTTC. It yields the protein CASSQDGLLYNEQFF.

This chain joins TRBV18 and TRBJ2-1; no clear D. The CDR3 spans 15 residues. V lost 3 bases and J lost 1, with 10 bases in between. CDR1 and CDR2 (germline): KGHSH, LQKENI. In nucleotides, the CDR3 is TGTGCCAGCTCACCGCCCCCCGGATCCTACAATGAGCAGTTCTTC. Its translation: CASSPPPGSYNEQFF.

CDR3 protein: CASLSLVRGVETQYF. For the CDR3, the DNA is TGTGCCAGCCTTTCCTTGGTCAGGGGGGTTGAGACCCAGTACTTC. J is TRBJ2-5 and V is TRBV27, with a possible D match to TRBD1 (7 bases). Germline CDR1 MNHEY, CDR2 SMNVEV (reference sequence). CDR3 length: 15 amino acids. Trimming shortened V by 8 bases and J by 5 bases, and 21 bases separated the two germline ends.

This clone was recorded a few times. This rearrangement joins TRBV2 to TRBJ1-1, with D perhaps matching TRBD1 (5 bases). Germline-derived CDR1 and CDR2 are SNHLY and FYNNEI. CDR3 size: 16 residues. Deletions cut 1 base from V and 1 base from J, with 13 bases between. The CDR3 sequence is CASSEDYGQWNTEAFF. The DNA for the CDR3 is TGTGCCAGCAGTGAAGATTATGGACAATGGAACACTGAAGCTTTCTTT.

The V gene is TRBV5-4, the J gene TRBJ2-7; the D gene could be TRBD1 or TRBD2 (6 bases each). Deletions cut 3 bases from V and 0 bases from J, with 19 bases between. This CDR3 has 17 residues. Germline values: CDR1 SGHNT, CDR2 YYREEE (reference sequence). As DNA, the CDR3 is TGTGCCAGCAGCTGGGCCGGGGGCGGGCAGAGCTCCTACGAGCAGTACTTC. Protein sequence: CASSWAGGGQSSYEQYF.

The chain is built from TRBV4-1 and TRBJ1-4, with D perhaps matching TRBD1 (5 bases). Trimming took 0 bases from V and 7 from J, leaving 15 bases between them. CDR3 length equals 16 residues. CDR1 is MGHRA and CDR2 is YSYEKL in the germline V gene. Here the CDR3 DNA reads TGCGCCAGCAGCCAAGATGGGAGGGACCGGGGTGAAAAACTGTTTTTT. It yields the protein CASSQDGRDRGEKLFF.

The CDR3 coding sequence is TGTGCCAGCAGTTTGGACCAGGGAAAGCAGTACTTC. Residues: CASSLDQGKQYF. V usage is TRBV6-6 and J usage is TRBJ2-7; D perhaps matches TRBD1 (5 bases). Germline V gives CDR1 MNHNY, CDR2 SVGAGI (reference sequence). The CDR3 totals 12 residues. Trimming removed 4 bases at V and 8 bases at J, with 12 bases between.

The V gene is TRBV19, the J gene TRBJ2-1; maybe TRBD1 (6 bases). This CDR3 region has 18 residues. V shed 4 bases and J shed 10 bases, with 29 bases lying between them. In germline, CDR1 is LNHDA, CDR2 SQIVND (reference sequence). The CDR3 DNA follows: TGTGCCAGTAGTACAATATGGCCCTCCCGGGACACCTTTAGGGAGCAGTTCTTC. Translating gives CASSTIWPSRDTFREQFF. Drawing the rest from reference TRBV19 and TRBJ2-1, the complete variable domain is DGGITQSPKYLFRKEGQNVTLSCEQNLNHDAMYWYRQDPGQGLRLIYYSQIVNDFQKGDIAEGYSVSREKKESFPLTVTSAQKNPTAFYLCASSTIWPSRDTFREQFFGPGTRLTVL.

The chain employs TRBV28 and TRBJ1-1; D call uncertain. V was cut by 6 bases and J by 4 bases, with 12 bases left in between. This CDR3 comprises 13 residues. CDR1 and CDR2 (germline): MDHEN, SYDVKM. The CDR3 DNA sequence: TGTGCCAGCAGACGGATTGGGCCCACTGAAGCTTTCTTT. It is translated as CASRRIGPTEAFF.

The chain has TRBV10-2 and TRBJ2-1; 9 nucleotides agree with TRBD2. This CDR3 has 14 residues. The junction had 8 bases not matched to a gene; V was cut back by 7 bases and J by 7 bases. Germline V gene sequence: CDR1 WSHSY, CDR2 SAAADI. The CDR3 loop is CASILSGRGNEQFF. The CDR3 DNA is TGCGCCAGCATTCTTAGCGGGAGAGGTAATGAGCAGTTCTTC.

The CDR3 is CASSVMGASSVTGRNEQYF. The CDR3 nucleotides read TGTGCCAGCAGCGTAATGGGTGCCAGCAGCGTAACGGGTCGGAACGAGCAGTACTTC. The chain uses TRBV9 and TRBJ2-7; no reliable D call. This CDR3 has 19 amino acids. Germline V gives CDR1 SGDLS, CDR2 YYNGEE. The ends were cut back, 1 base at V and 5 bases at J, with 28 bases in the middle.

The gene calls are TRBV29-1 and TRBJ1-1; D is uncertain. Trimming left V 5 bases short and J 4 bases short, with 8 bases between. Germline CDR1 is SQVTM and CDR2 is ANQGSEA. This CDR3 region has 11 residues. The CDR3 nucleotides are TGCAGCGTTTCCGATGCCACTGAAGCTTTCTTT. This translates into CSVSDATEAFF.